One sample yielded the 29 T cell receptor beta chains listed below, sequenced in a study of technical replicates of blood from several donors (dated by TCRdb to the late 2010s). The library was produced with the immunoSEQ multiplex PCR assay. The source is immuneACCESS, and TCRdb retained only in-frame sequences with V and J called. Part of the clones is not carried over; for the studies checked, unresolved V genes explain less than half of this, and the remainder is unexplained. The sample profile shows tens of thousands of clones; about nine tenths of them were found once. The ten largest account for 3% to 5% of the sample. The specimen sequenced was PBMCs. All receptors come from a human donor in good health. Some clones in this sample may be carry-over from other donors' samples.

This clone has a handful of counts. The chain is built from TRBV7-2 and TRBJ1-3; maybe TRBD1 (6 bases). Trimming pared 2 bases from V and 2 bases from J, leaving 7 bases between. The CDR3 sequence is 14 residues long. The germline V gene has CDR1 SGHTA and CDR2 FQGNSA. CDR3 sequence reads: CASSLSGAGNTIYF. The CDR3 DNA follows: TGTGCCAGCAGCTTATCAGGGGCTGGAAACACCATATATTTT.

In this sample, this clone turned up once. Here the CDR3 reads CASSYGNYGYTF. The CDR3 bases are TGTGCCAGCAGTTACGGGAACTATGGCTACACCTTC. The chain uses TRBV25-1 and TRBJ1-2; no definite D call. The CDR3 has 12 residues. Trimming took 5 bases from V and 2 from J, leaving 6 bases between them. In germline, CDR1 is MGHDK, CDR2 SYGVNS.

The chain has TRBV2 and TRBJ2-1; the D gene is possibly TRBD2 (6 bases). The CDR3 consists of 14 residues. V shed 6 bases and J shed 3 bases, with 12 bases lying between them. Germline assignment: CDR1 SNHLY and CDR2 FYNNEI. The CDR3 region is CASRGGTGYNEQFF. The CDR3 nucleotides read TGTGCCAGCAGGGGCGGGACTGGCTACAATGAGCAGTTCTTC.

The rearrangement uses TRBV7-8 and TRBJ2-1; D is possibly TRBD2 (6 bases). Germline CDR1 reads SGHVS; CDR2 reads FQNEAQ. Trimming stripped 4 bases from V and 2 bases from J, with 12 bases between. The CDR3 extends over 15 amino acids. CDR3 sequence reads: CASSSGGYAYNEQFF. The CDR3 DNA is TGTGCCAGCAGCTCCGGGGGATACGCCTACAATGAGCAGTTCTTC.

In DNA, the CDR3 is TGTGCCAGCAGCGCCTGGAGCGGGGGGACCTACGAGCAGTACTTC. Protein: CASSAWSGGTYEQYF. V usage is TRBV7-3 and J usage is TRBJ2-7; TRBD2 matches 9 bases. The CDR3 extends over 15 amino acids. V was pared by 5 bases and J by 2 bases, with 7 bases of the junction left unmatched. Per germline, CDR1 SGHTA and CDR2 FQGTGA.

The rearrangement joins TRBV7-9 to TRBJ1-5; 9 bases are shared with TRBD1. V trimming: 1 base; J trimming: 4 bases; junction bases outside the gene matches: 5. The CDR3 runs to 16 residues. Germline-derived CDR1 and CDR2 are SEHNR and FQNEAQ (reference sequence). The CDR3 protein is CASSLETGGINQPQHF. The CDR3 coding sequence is TGTGCCAGCAGCTTAGAGACAGGGGGAATTAATCAGCCCCAGCATTTT. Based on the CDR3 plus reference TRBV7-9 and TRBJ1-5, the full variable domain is DTGVSQNPRHKITKRGQNVTFRCDPISEHNRLYWYRQTLGQGPEFLTYFQNEAQLEKSRLLSDRFSAERPKGSFSTLEIQRTEQGDSAMYLCASSLETGGINQPQHFGDGTRLSIL.

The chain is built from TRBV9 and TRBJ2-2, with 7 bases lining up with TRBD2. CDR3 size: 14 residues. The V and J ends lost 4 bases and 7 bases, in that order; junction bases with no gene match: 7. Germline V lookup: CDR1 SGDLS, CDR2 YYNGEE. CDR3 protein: CASSLSGNGGELFF. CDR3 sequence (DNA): TGTGCCAGCAGCCTGAGCGGGAACGGCGGGGAGCTGTTTTTT.

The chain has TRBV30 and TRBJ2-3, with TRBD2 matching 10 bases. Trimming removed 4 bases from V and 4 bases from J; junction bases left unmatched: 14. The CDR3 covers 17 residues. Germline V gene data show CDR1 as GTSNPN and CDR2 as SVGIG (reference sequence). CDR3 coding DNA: TGTGCCTGGACCCCAGGGGCTAGCGGGAGACGTCCAGATACGCAGTATTTT. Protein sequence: CAWTPGASGRRPDTQYF.

The CDR3 here is CASGRDTSAEQYF. CDR3 DNA: TGTGCCAGCGGACGGGACACCAGTGCCGAGCAGTACTTC. V usage is TRBV18 and J usage is TRBJ2-7, with D perhaps TRBD1 (6 bases). This CDR3 region has 13 residues. V lost 8 bases, J lost 6 bases, and 17 bases lay in between. CDR1 and CDR2 from the germline V gene are KGHSH and LQKENI.

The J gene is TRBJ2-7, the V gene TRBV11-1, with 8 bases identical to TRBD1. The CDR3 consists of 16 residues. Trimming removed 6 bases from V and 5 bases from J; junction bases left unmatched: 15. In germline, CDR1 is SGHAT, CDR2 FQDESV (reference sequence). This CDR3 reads CASSSLRDRRGNEQYF. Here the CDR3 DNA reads TGTGCCAGCAGTTCACTCCGGGACAGGAGGGGGAACGAGCAGTACTTC. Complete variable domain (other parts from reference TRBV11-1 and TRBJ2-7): EAEVAQSPRYKITEKSQAVAFWCDPISGHATLYWYRQILGQGPELLVQFQDESVVDDSQLPKDRFSAERLKGVDSTLKIQPAELGDSAMYLCASSSLRDRRGNEQYFGPGTRLTVT.

CDR3 nucleotides: TGTGCCAGTAGTATAGGTACTAGCGGGAGGGCTTCCGAGCAGTACTTC. It encodes CASSIGTSGRASEQYF. The chain employs TRBV19 and TRBJ2-7; 13 nucleotides match TRBD2. CDR1 is LNHDA and CDR2 is SQIVND in the germline V gene (reference sequence). V was clipped by 1 base and J by 6 bases; unmatched bases: 6. The CDR3 sequence is 16 residues long.

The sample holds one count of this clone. Here the CDR3 reads CASSRTGVPNEKLFF. The DNA for the CDR3 is TGTGCCAGCAGCCGCACCGGGGTCCCTAATGAAAAACTGTTTTTT. The chain recombines TRBV7-6 with TRBJ1-4; D unresolved. V gave up 5 bases and J gave up 3 bases, with 13 bases separating them. This CDR3 has 15 amino acids. Germline CDR1 SGHVS, CDR2 FNYEAQ.

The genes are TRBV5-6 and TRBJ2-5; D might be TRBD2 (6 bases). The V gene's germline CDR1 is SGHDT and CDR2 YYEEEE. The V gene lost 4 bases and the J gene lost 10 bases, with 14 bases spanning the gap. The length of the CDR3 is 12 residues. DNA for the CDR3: TGTGCCAGCAGCGGAGCGGGTACTTACCAGTACTTC. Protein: CASSGAGTYQYF.

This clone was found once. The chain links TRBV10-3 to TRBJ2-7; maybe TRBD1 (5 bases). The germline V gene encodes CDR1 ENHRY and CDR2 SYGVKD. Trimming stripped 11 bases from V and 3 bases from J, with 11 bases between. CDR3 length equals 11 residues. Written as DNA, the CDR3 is TGTGCCTCGCGTACAGGCTACGAGCAGTACTTC. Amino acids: CASRTGYEQYF.

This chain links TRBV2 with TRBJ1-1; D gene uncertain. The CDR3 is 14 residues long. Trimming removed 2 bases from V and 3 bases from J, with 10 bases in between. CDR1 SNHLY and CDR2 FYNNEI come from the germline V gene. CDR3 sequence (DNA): TGTGCCAGCAGTGAACACGACATTTACACTGAAGCTTTCTTT. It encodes CASSEHDIYTEAFF.

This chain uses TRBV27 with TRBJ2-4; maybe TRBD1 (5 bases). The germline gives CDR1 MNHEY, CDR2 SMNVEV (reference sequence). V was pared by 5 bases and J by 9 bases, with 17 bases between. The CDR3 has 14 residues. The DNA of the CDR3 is TGTGCCAGCAGTGGCAGTGGGGCGTTAGGCATTCAGTACTTC. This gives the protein CASSGSGALGIQYF.

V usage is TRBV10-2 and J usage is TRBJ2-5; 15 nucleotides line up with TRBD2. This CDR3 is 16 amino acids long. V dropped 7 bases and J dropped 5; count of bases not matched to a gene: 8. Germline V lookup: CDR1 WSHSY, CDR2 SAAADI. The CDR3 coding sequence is TGCGCCAGCACCGGACTAGCGGGAGGGCCCCGGGAGACCCAGTACTTC. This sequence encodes CASTGLAGGPRETQYF.

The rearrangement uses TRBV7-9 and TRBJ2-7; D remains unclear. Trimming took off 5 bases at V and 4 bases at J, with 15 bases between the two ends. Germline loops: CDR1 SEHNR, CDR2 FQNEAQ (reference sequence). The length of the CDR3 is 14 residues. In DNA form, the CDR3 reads TGTGCCAGCAGCCTTAGTCTGAAAGAATACGAGCAGTACTTC. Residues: CASSLSLKEYEQYF.

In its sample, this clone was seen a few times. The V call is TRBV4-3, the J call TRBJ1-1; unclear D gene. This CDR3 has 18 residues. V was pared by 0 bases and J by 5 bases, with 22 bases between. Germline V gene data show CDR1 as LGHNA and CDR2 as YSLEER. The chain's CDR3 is CASSQDWRGIPRSTEAFF. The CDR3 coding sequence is TGCGCCAGCAGCCAAGATTGGCGAGGCATCCCTAGGTCGACTGAAGCTTTCTTT.

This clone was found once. CDR3: CASSSPGWYEQYF. The CDR3 bases are TGTGCCAGCAGCTCCCCGGGGTGGTACGAGCAGTACTTC. The gene calls are TRBV7-2 and TRBJ2-7; D is perhaps TRBD2 (5 bases). The CDR3 consists of 13 residues. V was trimmed by 4 bases and J by 4 bases, leaving 11 bases between them. Germline CDR1 SGHTA, CDR2 FQGNSA.

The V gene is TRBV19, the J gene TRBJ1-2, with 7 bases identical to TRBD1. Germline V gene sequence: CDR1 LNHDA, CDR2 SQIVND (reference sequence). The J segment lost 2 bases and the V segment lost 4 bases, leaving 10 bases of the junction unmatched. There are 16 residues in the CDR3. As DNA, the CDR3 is TGTGCCAGTAGTACGGGGACAGCGATTTTCAACTATGGCTACACCTTC. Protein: CASSTGTAIFNYGYTF.

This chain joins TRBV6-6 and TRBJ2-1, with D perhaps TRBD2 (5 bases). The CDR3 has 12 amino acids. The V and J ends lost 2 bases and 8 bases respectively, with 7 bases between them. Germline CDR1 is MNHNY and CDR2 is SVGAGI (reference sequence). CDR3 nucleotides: TGTGCCAGCAGTTACGGTAGCGATGAGCAGTTCTTC. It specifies CASSYGSDEQFF.

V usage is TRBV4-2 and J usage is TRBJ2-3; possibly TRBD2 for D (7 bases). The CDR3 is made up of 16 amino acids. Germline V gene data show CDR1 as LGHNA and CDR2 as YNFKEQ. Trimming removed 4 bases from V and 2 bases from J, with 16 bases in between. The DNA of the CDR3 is TGTGCCAGCAGCCTTAACGGCGGGGGCCCCACAGATACGCAGTATTTT. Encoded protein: CASSLNGGGPTDTQYF.

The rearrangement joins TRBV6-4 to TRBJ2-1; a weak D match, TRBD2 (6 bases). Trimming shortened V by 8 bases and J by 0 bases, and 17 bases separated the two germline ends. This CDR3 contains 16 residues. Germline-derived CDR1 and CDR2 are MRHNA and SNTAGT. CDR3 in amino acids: CASVTIRDCSYNEQFF. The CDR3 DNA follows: TGTGCCAGCGTAACCATCCGGGACTGCTCCTACAATGAGCAGTTCTTC.

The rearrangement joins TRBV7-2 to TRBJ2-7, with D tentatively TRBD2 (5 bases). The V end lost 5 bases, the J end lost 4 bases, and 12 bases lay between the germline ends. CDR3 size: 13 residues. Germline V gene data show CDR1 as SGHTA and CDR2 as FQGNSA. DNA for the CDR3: TGTGCCAGCAGCCAAGTCCGGGGATACGAGCAGTACTTC. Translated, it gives CASSQVRGYEQYF.

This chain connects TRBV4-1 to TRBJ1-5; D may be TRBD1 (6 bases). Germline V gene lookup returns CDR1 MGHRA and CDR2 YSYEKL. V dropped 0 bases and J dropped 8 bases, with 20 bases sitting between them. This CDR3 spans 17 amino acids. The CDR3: CASSQDSGGTDLKPQHF. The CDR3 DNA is TGCGCCAGCAGCCAAGATTCGGGGGGCACCGATTTGAAGCCCCAGCATTTT.

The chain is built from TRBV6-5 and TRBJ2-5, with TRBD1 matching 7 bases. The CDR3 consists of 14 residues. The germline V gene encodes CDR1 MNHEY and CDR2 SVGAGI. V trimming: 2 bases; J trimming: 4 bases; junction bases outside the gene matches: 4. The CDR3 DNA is TGTGCCAGCAGTTACCGGACAGGCCGAGAGACCCAGTACTTC. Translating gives CASSYRTGRETQYF.

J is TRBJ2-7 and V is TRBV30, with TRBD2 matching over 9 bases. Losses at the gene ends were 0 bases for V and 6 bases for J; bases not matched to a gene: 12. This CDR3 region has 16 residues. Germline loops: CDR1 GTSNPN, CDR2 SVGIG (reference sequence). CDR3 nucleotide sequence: TGTGCCTGGAGTGTACTGTTTTGGCGGGAGGGCCCCGAGCAGTACTTC. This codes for CAWSVLFWREGPEQYF.

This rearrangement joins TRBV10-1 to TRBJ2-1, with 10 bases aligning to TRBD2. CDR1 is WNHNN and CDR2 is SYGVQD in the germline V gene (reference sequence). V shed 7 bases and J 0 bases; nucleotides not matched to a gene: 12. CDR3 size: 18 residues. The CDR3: CASISTSGPLRSYNEQFF. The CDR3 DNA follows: TGCGCCAGCATCTCGACTAGCGGGCCCCTCCGCTCCTACAATGAGCAGTTCTTC.